The source of this T cell receptor (beta chain) is a study of blood T cell repertoires in COVID-19. Turning to the study itself: The samples span acute and convalescent COVID-19 from the United States, Italy and Spain. The cDNA or gDNA used as material had been derived from T cells, B-cell-depleted T cells, or PBMCs.

Produced via immunoSEQ multiplex PCR; TCRdb's table is partial and in-frame only. The repertoire consists of roughly 150,000 clones, with about nine tenths occurring once and the leading ten covering about 2.4%. This CDR3 spans 14 amino acids. The V and J ends lost 3 bases and 1 base respectively, with 10 bases between them. Germline loops: CDR1 SGHKS, CDR2 YYEKEE (reference sequence). The clonotype was recovered from a woman aged 70-85 years with acute or convalescent COVID-19. Input material: peripheral blood. The V and J genes are TRBV5-5 and TRBJ1-2; D uncertain. The CDR3 here is CASSSLTYNYGYTF. In DNA, the CDR3 is TGTGCCAGCAGCTCGTTAACCTATAACTATGGCTACACCTTC. The complete variable domain, with remaining parts taken from reference TRBV5-5 and TRBJ1-2, reads DAGVTQSPTHLIKTRGQQVTLRCSPISGHKSVSWYQQVLGQGPQFIFQYYEKEERGRGNFPDRFSARQFPNYSSELNVNALLLGDSALYLCASSSLTYNYGYTFGSGTRLTVV.